This TCR beta chain was observed in a study of blood T cell repertoires in COVID-19. Looking at the study overall: Samples of COVID-19 (acute and convalescent) were obtained from the United States, Italy and Spain. Sample material is recorded as cDNA or gDNA derived from T cells, B-cell-depleted T cells, or PBMCs.

CDR1 and CDR2 (germline): SGHRS, YFSETQ. The length of the CDR3 is 13 residues. V lost 9 bases, J lost 1 base, and 13 bases lay in between. Enrolled during active infection, Seattle patients were then followed longitudinally. Methods used by the authors: Reference gene primer amplification gave estimated nucleated cell counts. Sequencing was performed with immunoSEQ multiplex PCR; in TCRdb, only in-frame clones are kept and a portion is missing. That table supplies the V and J calls and clone size; D and trimming were determined from the DNA. Altogether nearly 95,000 clones are present, around 74% being singletons, with the ten largest covering over 3.5%.

The gene calls are TRBV5-1 and TRBJ1-1; possible D gene TRBD1, 6 bases. The sample comprised peripheral blood. The receptor comes from a man in his 70s with COVID-19, enrolled during active disease. In DNA, the CDR3 is TGCGCCACCTCAGGACAGACGAACACTGAAGCTTTCTTT. It yields the protein CATSGQTNTEAFF.